This TCR beta chain comes out of a study of OX40 agonist ivuxolimab in advanced cancers. About the research overall: Under the entry rules, prior anti-PD-1, anti-PD-L1 or anti-CTLA-4 therapy was allowed, and about 38% had some.

If patients had autoimmune disease history or systemic immunosuppression, they were excluded. A note on this clone: Its matching antigen is unknown.

General study findings and limits: Expanded clones belonging to CD8+ T cells outnumbered, on average, those of CD4+. Some patients without response likewise showed low normalized clonal expansion.

The CDR3 spans 16 residues. V lost 8 bases and J 0 bases, leaving 16 bases between the germline ends. Germline lookup yields CDR1 WNHNN and CDR2 SYGVQD (reference sequence). Only in-frame clones appear in the TCRdb table, and some are missing; sequencing was by immunoSEQ multiplex PCR. Of roughly 7,900 clones in the sample, about 69% were seen once. The TCR originated in an adult with an advanced solid tumor such as melanoma, head and neck, liver or kidney cancer. The genes are TRBV10-1 and TRBJ1-4; D unclear. The source material was CD4+ or CD8+ T cells sorted from blood, sampled in a trial of the OX40 agonist ivuxolimab. CDR3 sequence (DNA): TGCGCCAGCCTGCCGACGGGTCCCGCAACTAATGAAAAACTGTTTTTT. It is translated as CASLPTGPATNEKLFF.